This paragraph covers one T cell receptor (beta chain) sequence. V lost 2 bases, J lost 2 bases, and 9 bases lay in between. The CDR3 sequence is 13 residues long. Germline-derived CDR1 and CDR2 are GTSNPN and SVGIG (reference sequence). This entry comes from a study of blood T cell repertoires in COVID-19. Study-level background: Acute-phase and convalescent COVID-19 samples originated in the United States, Italy and Spain. The cDNA or gDNA used as material had been derived from T cells, B-cell-depleted T cells, or PBMCs.

Enrolment of Seattle patients took place during active infection, and they were followed longitudinally. Original data processing: Estimation of nucleated cell counts relied on the amplification of reference gene primers. Generated by immunoSEQ multiplex PCR, the TCRdb table keeps only in-frame clones and is missing some. V, J and clone size are taken as reported in that table, and D and trimming were inferred from the DNA itself. The table has just under 65,000 clones, roughly 75% seen once; the top ten hold 11% to 15%. The chain joins TRBV30 to TRBJ2-5, with D possibly being TRBD2 (5 bases). The sequence was collected from a man aged 60 to 69 with COVID-19, enrolled during active disease. Sequenced: peripheral blood. CDR3 region: CAWSIRGQETQYF. The CDR3 DNA reads as TGTGCCTGGAGTATCCGGGGACAAGAGACCCAGTACTTC.